The source of this T cell receptor beta chain is a study of CD8 T cells in ankylosing spondylitis. Study-wide findings and caveats: A motif of eight highly homologous TCR beta variants was seen as apparently characteristic of ankylosing spondylitis blood. From matched ankylosing spondylitis synovial fluid, disease-linked clones were reportedly recovered at significantly enriched levels.

CDR1 and CDR2 (germline): MNHNS, SASEGT. V lost 6 bases and J lost 4, with 12 bases in between. This CDR3 has 13 amino acids. As the method for making TCR beta libraries, quantitative 5'-RACE with molecular barcodes was used. TCRdb reanalysed the 5' RACE reads using MiXCR and keeps one entry per CDR3 protein. The sample lists a few hundred thousand distinct CDR3 sequences, approximately 8% occurring once. As regards this clonotype: Its target is not known.

The material sequenced was blood, either unsorted or a sorted T cell fraction (not recorded which). This clonotype originated in a male donor with ankylosing spondylitis. The chain employs TRBV6-1 and TRBJ2-5; possibly TRBD1 or TRBD2 for D (5 bases each). Here the CDR3 reads CASRTTGGETQYF. Here the CDR3 DNA reads TGTGCCAGCAGGACAACAGGAGGAGAGACCCAGTACTTC.